The rows below give T cell receptor beta chains drawn from one sample of a study of cytomegalovirus exposure and HLA in healthy donors. TCRdb's table, derived via immunoSEQ multiplex PCR, lists solely in-frame clones and lacks some. The table has about 180,000 clones, 65% to 75% seen once; the top ten hold roughly 2.5%. The specimen was PBMCs. The receptor source for this set is a human donor in good health. Each CDR3 is given with its conserved first and last residue. D genes are given only for firm matches. Size is stated for part of the rows, as once, few or many counts, or as a class when the clone is expanded.

cdr3_nt: TGTGCCAGCAGTCCGCGGGACCGTCAGCCCCAGCATTTT
cdr3_aa: CASSPRDRQPQHF
v_call: TRBV27
d_call: NA
clone_size: NA
j_call: TRBJ1-5

cdr3_nt: TGTGCCAGCAACCCGGCGGCGTTCACAGAGCAGTACTTC
cdr3_aa: CASNPAAFTEQYF
v_call: TRBV7-9
d_call: NA
clone_size: NA
j_call: TRBJ2-7

cdr3_nt: TGTGCCAGCAGTGGTTTTAGCGGGGGGGCGTGGGAGCAGTTCTTC
cdr3_aa: CASSGFSGGAWEQFF
v_call: TRBV6-5
d_call: TRBD2
clone_size: NA
j_call: TRBJ2-1

cdr3_nt: TGCGCCAGCCGCCGGGGACAGGGACCTCAGGAGACCCAGTACTTC
cdr3_aa: CASRRGQGPQETQYF
v_call: TRBV5-1
d_call: TRBD1
clone_size: NA
j_call: TRBJ2-5

cdr3_nt: TGTGCCAGTAGTATCGCGGGGGACGCTCAGCCCCAGCATTTT
cdr3_aa: CASSIAGDAQPQHF
v_call: TRBV19
d_call: NA
clone_size: NA
j_call: TRBJ1-5

cdr3_nt: TGCGCCAGCAGCAGGATTGGACAGGCCCACGAGCAGTACTTC
cdr3_aa: CASSRIGQAHEQYF
v_call: TRBV5-1
d_call: TRBD1
clone_size: NA
j_call: TRBJ2-7

cdr3_nt: TGCGCCAGCAGCCAAACCAGGGCTGGCTCTGGAAACACCATATATTTT
cdr3_aa: CASSQTRAGSGNTIYF
v_call: TRBV4-1
d_call: NA
clone_size: NA
j_call: TRBJ1-3

cdr3_nt: TGTGCCAGCAGCTATGGGGGCGGGAGCTCCTACGAGCAGTACTTC
cdr3_aa: CASSYGGGSSYEQYF
v_call: TRBV11-1
d_call: NA
clone_size: NA
j_call: TRBJ2-7

cdr3_nt: TGCGCCAGCAGCTTGGGGGACAGGCCCTACGGGCAGTACTTC
cdr3_aa: CASSLGDRPYGQYF
v_call: TRBV5-1
d_call: TRBD1
clone_size: NA
j_call: TRBJ2-7

cdr3_nt: TGTGCCAGCAGTGGGGCGGGACAGGGCTTTACCGGGGAGCTGTTTTTT
cdr3_aa: CASSGAGQGFTGELFF
v_call: TRBV6-1
d_call: TRBD1
clone_size: NA
j_call: TRBJ2-2

cdr3_nt: TGTGCCAGCAGCGATTTCGGGTCGGGACAGCCCCAGCATTTT
cdr3_aa: CASSDFGSGQPQHF
v_call: TRBV2
d_call: NA
clone_size: NA
j_call: TRBJ1-5

cdr3_nt: TGTGCCAGCAGTTTGGGACAGAGATCTAACTATGGCTACACCTTC
cdr3_aa: CASSLGQRSNYGYTF
v_call: TRBV6-5
d_call: TRBD1
clone_size: NA
j_call: TRBJ1-2

cdr3_nt: TGTGCCAGCAGCCAAAACCGCGTCTATGGCTACACCTTC
cdr3_aa: CASSQNRVYGYTF
v_call: TRBV7-8
d_call: NA
clone_size: few
j_call: TRBJ1-2

cdr3_nt: TGTGCCAGCAGCTTGTTCCTCGGGACTGAAGCTTTCTTT
cdr3_aa: CASSLFLGTEAFF
v_call: TRBV5-5
d_call: NA
clone_size: NA
j_call: TRBJ1-1

cdr3_nt: TGTGCCAGCAGTCCTCCGACAGCCCACTATGGCTACACCTTC
cdr3_aa: CASSPPTAHYGYTF
v_call: TRBV6-5
d_call: NA
clone_size: NA
j_call: TRBJ1-2

cdr3_nt: TGCGCCAGCAGCTTGGAGGGGGGGGAGACCGGGGAGCTGTTTTTT
cdr3_aa: CASSLEGGETGELFF
v_call: TRBV5-1
d_call: NA
clone_size: few
j_call: TRBJ2-2

cdr3_nt: TGTGCCAGCAGTGAAGAGGGACTAGGGCTTGATACGCAGTATTTT
cdr3_aa: CASSEEGLGLDTQYF
v_call: TRBV6-1
d_call: TRBD2
clone_size: NA
j_call: TRBJ2-3

cdr3_nt: TGCGCCAGCGCCTTGCTCGGGACAGGGGAAGAGACCCAGTACTTC
cdr3_aa: CASALLGTGEETQYF
v_call: TRBV5-1
d_call: TRBD1
clone_size: few
j_call: TRBJ2-5

cdr3_nt: TGTGCCAGCAGCTTAGTTGGCTACTACTCCTACAATGAGCAGTTCTTC
cdr3_aa: CASSLVGYYSYNEQFF
v_call: TRBV11-2
d_call: NA
clone_size: NA
j_call: TRBJ2-1

cdr3_nt: TGTGCCAGCAGCGCCTGGACAAGGGATAACACTGAAGCTTTCTTT
cdr3_aa: CASSAWTRDNTEAFF
v_call: TRBV9
d_call: NA
clone_size: NA
j_call: TRBJ1-1

cdr3_nt: TGTGCCAGCAGTCAAGAAGGACAGATTAACACTGAAGCTTTCTTT
cdr3_aa: CASSQEGQINTEAFF
v_call: TRBV7-8
d_call: NA
clone_size: NA
j_call: TRBJ1-1

cdr3_nt: TGTGCCAGCAGCTTAGGGGGGGGTCCCTACAATGAGCAGTTCTTC
cdr3_aa: CASSLGGGPYNEQFF
v_call: TRBV7-9
d_call: TRBD2
clone_size: few
j_call: TRBJ2-1

cdr3_nt: TGTGCCAGCAGCAAAGAGGACTCTGAAGCTTTCTTT
cdr3_aa: CASSKEDSEAFF
v_call: TRBV21-1
d_call: NA
clone_size: NA
j_call: TRBJ1-1

cdr3_nt: TGTGCCAGCAGCATGGGACAGGGGTTGGAAAAACTGTTTTTT
cdr3_aa: CASSMGQGLEKLFF
v_call: TRBV5-4
d_call: TRBD1
clone_size: few
j_call: TRBJ1-4

cdr3_nt: TGTGCCAGCAGCTTCAGCGGCGTAGGCGGCTACACCTTC
cdr3_aa: CASSFSGVGGYTF
v_call: TRBV14
d_call: NA
clone_size: NA
j_call: TRBJ1-2

cdr3_nt: TGTGCCAGCAGTTCCACCGGCGGGAATAGGAGAGCTTTCTTT
cdr3_aa: CASSSTGGNRRAFF
v_call: TRBV27
d_call: NA
clone_size: NA
j_call: TRBJ1-1

cdr3_nt: TGTTCCAGCAGCTTCGGTGATCAGCCCCAGCATTTT
cdr3_aa: CSSSFGDQPQHF
v_call: TRBV7-9
d_call: NA
clone_size: NA
j_call: TRBJ1-5

cdr3_nt: TGCGCCAGCAGCCGAGACAGTCCCTCTGGAAACACCATATATTTT
cdr3_aa: CASSRDSPSGNTIYF
v_call: TRBV5-1
d_call: NA
clone_size: NA
j_call: TRBJ1-3

cdr3_nt: TGTGCCAGCAGCTTACGGGGGGCCACAGATACGCAGTATTTT
cdr3_aa: CASSLRGATDTQYF
v_call: TRBV7-9
d_call: NA
clone_size: NA
j_call: TRBJ2-3

cdr3_nt: TGTGCCAGCAGCGTGGGGGGAAAACTGTTTTTT
cdr3_aa: CASSVGGKLFF
v_call: TRBV2
d_call: NA
clone_size: few
j_call: TRBJ1-4

cdr3_nt: TGCGCCAGCAGAGAACAGGGTCTGGGGGAGACCCAGTACTTC
cdr3_aa: CASREQGLGETQYF
v_call: TRBV5-1
d_call: NA
clone_size: NA
j_call: TRBJ2-5

cdr3_nt: TGTGCCAGCAGCTTAGACGGGACACGTGGCTACACCTTC
cdr3_aa: CASSLDGTRGYTF
v_call: TRBV7-9
d_call: NA
clone_size: NA
j_call: TRBJ1-2

cdr3_nt: TGTGCCAGCAGCCCAGGGCCCGATACTAACTCTGGCTACACCTTC
cdr3_aa: CASSPGPDTNSGYTF
v_call: TRBV7-3
d_call: NA
clone_size: NA
j_call: TRBJ1-2

cdr3_nt: TGTGCCAGCTCTATGGGGACATACTACGAGCAGTACTTC
cdr3_aa: CASSMGTYYEQYF
v_call: TRBV6-5
d_call: NA
clone_size: once
j_call: TRBJ2-7

cdr3_nt: TGTGCCAGCAGCCAGGACAGGGGGCAGCGTGGCAATCAGCCCCAGCATTTT
cdr3_aa: CASSQDRGQRGNQPQHF
v_call: TRBV4-2
d_call: TRBD1
clone_size: NA
j_call: TRBJ1-5

cdr3_nt: TGTGCCAGCAGCTGGGACAGCGGTACAGGGATCTATGGCTACACCTTC
cdr3_aa: CASSWDSGTGIYGYTF
v_call: TRBV7-2
d_call: TRBD1
clone_size: NA
j_call: TRBJ1-2

cdr3_nt: TGTGCCAGCAGCTTTCCGCGATCTGAAGCTTTCTTT
cdr3_aa: CASSFPRSEAFF
v_call: TRBV5-4
d_call: NA
clone_size: NA
j_call: TRBJ1-1

cdr3_nt: TGTGCCAGCAGCCCCTTATGGGGCTCTTGTTTCGGTTCGGAGACCCAGTACTTC
cdr3_aa: CASSPLWGSCFGSETQYF
v_call: TRBV21-1
d_call: NA
clone_size: few
j_call: TRBJ2-5

cdr3_nt: TGTGCCAGCACTATCCGTGGGCAGGGGGATAACTATGGCTACACCTTC
cdr3_aa: CASTIRGQGDNYGYTF
v_call: TRBV7-8
d_call: TRBD1
clone_size: few
j_call: TRBJ1-2

cdr3_nt: TGTGCCAGCAGCCACCGGGACGGGGGCACCGGGGAGCTGTTTTTT
cdr3_aa: CASSHRDGGTGELFF
v_call: TRBV11-2
d_call: NA
clone_size: NA
j_call: TRBJ2-2

cdr3_nt: TGTGCCAGCAGTGATAGCGGGGGGCCATCCGAGAACACCGGGGAGCTGTTTTTT
cdr3_aa: CASSDSGGPSENTGELFF
v_call: TRBV6-4
d_call: TRBD2
clone_size: few
j_call: TRBJ2-2

cdr3_nt: TGTGCCAGCAGCTATAGGACAGGGCGGTACGAGCAGTACTTC
cdr3_aa: CASSYRTGRYEQYF
v_call: TRBV6-6
d_call: TRBD1
clone_size: once
j_call: TRBJ2-7

cdr3_nt: TGTGCCTGCTCACTACTGACAGGGATTGAGACCCAGTACTTC
cdr3_aa: CACSLLTGIETQYF
v_call: TRBV7-6
d_call: TRBD1
clone_size: NA
j_call: TRBJ2-5

cdr3_nt: TGCGCCAGCAGCCAAGATCCGGGTACGAACACTGAAGCTTTCTTT
cdr3_aa: CASSQDPGTNTEAFF
v_call: TRBV4-1
d_call: NA
clone_size: NA
j_call: TRBJ1-1

cdr3_nt: TGTGCCAGCAGTGAAGGACAGCGCAATCAGCCCCAGCATTTT
cdr3_aa: CASSEGQRNQPQHF
v_call: TRBV6-1
d_call: NA
clone_size: once
j_call: TRBJ1-5

cdr3_nt: TGTGCCAGCAGCTGGGGGGGGGACCCTAGCAATCAGCCCCAGCATTTT
cdr3_aa: CASSWGGDPSNQPQHF
v_call: TRBV5-4
d_call: NA
clone_size: NA
j_call: TRBJ1-5

cdr3_nt: TGCGCCAGCAGCTTGAACGGTGGTGGGGCCAACGTCCTGACTTTC
cdr3_aa: CASSLNGGGANVLTF
v_call: TRBV5-1
d_call: NA
clone_size: NA
j_call: TRBJ2-6

cdr3_nt: TGCGCCAGCAGCCAAGTAAGTGGACAAGCTAACTATGGCTACACCTTC
cdr3_aa: CASSQVSGQANYGYTF
v_call: TRBV4-1
d_call: NA
clone_size: NA
j_call: TRBJ1-2

cdr3_nt: TGCGCCAGCAGCTTGGGTGGGGGGAGCTCCTACGAGCAGTACTTC
cdr3_aa: CASSLGGGSSYEQYF
v_call: TRBV5-1
d_call: NA
clone_size: NA
j_call: TRBJ2-7

cdr3_nt: TGCGCCAGCAGCTCTCGACAGGGACAAGAAAAACTGTTTTTT
cdr3_aa: CASSSRQGQEKLFF
v_call: TRBV5-1
d_call: TRBD1
clone_size: NA
j_call: TRBJ1-4

cdr3_nt: TGCGCCAGCAGGACCAGGGGACTAGCGGGGGGATCGAACACCGGGGAGCTGTTTTTT
cdr3_aa: CASRTRGLAGGSNTGELFF
v_call: TRBV4-1
d_call: TRBD2
clone_size: few
j_call: TRBJ2-2

cdr3_nt: TGTGCCAGCAGCTTAGGGGAGCAGCCCCAGCATTTT
cdr3_aa: CASSLGEQPQHF
v_call: TRBV11-2
d_call: NA
clone_size: NA
j_call: TRBJ1-5

cdr3_nt: TGTGCCAGCAGCTTAGGGGTCAGGGGAAATCAGCCCCAGCATTTT
cdr3_aa: CASSLGVRGNQPQHF
v_call: TRBV7-8
d_call: NA
clone_size: NA
j_call: TRBJ1-5

cdr3_nt: TGCGCCAGCAGCCAAGATCGTTGGTCTACCCCCTACGAGCAGTACTTC
cdr3_aa: CASSQDRWSTPYEQYF
v_call: TRBV4-3
d_call: NA
clone_size: NA
j_call: TRBJ2-7

cdr3_nt: TGTGCCAGTAGTATTCTGGGGGCGTCTGGCGAGCAGTACTTC
cdr3_aa: CASSILGASGEQYF
v_call: TRBV19
d_call: NA
clone_size: once
j_call: TRBJ2-7

cdr3_nt: TGTGCCAGCAGCCCTAGCGGGGGCGCTTACAATGAGCAGTTCTTC
cdr3_aa: CASSPSGGAYNEQFF
v_call: TRBV11-1
d_call: TRBD2
clone_size: NA
j_call: TRBJ2-1

cdr3_nt: TGCAGCGTCCTTCGGACAGGGGGCAATGAGCAGTTCTTC
cdr3_aa: CSVLRTGGNEQFF
v_call: TRBV29-1
d_call: TRBD1
clone_size: few
j_call: TRBJ2-1

cdr3_nt: TGTGCCAGCAGCTTAGCCCCTCTACAGAACTATGGCTACACCTTC
cdr3_aa: CASSLAPLQNYGYTF
v_call: TRBV7-2
d_call: NA
clone_size: NA
j_call: TRBJ1-2

cdr3_nt: TGCGCCAGCAGCCAAGTTCGGGGGGAGACCCAGTACTTC
cdr3_aa: CASSQVRGETQYF
v_call: TRBV4-1
d_call: NA
clone_size: few
j_call: TRBJ2-5

cdr3_nt: TGTGCCAGCAGCCTCGAGACAGCTTCCTACGAGCAGTACTTC
cdr3_aa: CASSLETASYEQYF
v_call: TRBV7-9
d_call: NA
clone_size: NA
j_call: TRBJ2-7